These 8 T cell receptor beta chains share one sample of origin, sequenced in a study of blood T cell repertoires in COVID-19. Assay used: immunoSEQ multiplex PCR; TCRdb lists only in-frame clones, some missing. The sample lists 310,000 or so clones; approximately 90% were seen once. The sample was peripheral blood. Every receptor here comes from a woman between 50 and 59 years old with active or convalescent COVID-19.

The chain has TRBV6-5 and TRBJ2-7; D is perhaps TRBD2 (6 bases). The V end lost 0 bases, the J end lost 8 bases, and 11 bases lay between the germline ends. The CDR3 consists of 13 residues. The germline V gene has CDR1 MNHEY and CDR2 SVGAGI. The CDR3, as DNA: TGTGCCAGCAGTTACTCGGAGGGTTGGCAGCAGTACTTC. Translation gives CASSYSEGWQQYF.

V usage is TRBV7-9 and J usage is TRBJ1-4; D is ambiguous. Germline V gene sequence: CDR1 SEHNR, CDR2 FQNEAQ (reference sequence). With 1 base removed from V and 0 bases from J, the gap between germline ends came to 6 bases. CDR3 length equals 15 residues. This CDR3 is CASSLGLATNEKLFF. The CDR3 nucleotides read TGTGCCAGCAGCTTAGGGTTAGCAACTAATGAAAAACTGTTTTTT.

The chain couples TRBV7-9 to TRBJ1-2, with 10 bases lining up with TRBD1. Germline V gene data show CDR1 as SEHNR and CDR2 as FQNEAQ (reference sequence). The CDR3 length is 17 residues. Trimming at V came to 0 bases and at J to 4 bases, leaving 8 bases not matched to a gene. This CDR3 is CASSLAGTGDLGYGYTF. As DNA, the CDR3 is TGTGCCAGCAGCTTAGCCGGGACAGGGGACCTGGGCTATGGCTACACCTTC. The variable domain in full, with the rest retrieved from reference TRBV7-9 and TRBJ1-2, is DTGVSQNPRHKITKRGQNVTFRCDPISEHNRLYWYRQTLGQGPEFLTYFQNEAQLEKSRLLSDRFSAERPKGSFSTLEIQRTEQGDSAMYLCASSLAGTGDLGYGYTFGSGTRLTVV.

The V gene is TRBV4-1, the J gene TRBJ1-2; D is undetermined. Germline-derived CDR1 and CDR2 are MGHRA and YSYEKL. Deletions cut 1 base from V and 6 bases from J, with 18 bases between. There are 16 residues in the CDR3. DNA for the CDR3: TGCGCCAGCAGCCAAGGCCAGCGGGCTTCTAGGGATGGCTACACCTTC. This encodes CASSQGQRASRDGYTF.

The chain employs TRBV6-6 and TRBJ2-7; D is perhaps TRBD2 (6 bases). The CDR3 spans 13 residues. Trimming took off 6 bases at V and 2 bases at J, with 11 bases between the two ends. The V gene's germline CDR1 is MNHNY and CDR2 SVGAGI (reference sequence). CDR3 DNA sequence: TGTGCCAGCAGCGGGGGATACCCCTACGAGCAGTACTTC. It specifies CASSGGYPYEQYF.

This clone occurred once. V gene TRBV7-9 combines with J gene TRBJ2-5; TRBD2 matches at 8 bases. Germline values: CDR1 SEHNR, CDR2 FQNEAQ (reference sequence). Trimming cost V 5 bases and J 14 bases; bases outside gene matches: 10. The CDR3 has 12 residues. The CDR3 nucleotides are TGTGCCAGCAGCATAAGCGGGAGTTCCCTTTACTTC. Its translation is CASSISGSSLYF.

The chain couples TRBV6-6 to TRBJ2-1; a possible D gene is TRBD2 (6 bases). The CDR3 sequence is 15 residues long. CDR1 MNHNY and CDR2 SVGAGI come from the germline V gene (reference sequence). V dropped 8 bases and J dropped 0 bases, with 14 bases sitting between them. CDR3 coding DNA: TGTGCCAGCTTGAACGGGGGAAGCTCCTACAATGAGCAGTTCTTC. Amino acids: CASLNGGSSYNEQFF.

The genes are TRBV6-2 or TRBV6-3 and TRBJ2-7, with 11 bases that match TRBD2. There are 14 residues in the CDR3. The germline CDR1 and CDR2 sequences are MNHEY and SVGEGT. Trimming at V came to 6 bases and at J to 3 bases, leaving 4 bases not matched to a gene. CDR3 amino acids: CASSRSGRDYEQYF. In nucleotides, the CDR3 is TGTGCCAGCAGCCGTAGCGGGAGGGACTACGAGCAGTACTTC.